The 29 T cell receptor beta chains in this list originate from one sample, sequenced in a study of T cell responses to AZD1222 COVID-19 vaccine. Data came from immunoSEQ multiplex PCR; TCRdb stores just in-frame clones and leaves some out. The repertoire has about 120,000 clones, about 86% of them found once; the top ten carry 12%. Sequenced material: peripheral blood, taken on day 0 of AZD1222 vaccination. The receptors derive from an adult in good health.

The CDR3 spells CASSSQGLTEAFF. The CDR3 nucleotides read TGCGCCAGCAGCTCCCAGGGGCTCACTGAAGCTTTCTTT. This chain joins TRBV5-1 and TRBJ1-1; D may be TRBD1 (6 bases). The CDR3 consists of 13 residues. V gave up 3 bases and J gave up 4 bases, with 10 bases separating them. Per germline, CDR1 SGHRS and CDR2 YFSETQ.

The V and J genes are TRBV5-1 and TRBJ1-1, with 7 bases matching TRBD1. The CDR3 has 15 residues. V dropped 4 bases and J dropped 1; count of bases not matched to a gene: 7. Looked up from germline, CDR1 is SGHRS and CDR2 is YFSETQ. CDR3 region: CASSPLTGQNTEAFF. Here the CDR3 DNA reads TGCGCCAGCAGCCCGTTGACAGGGCAGAACACTGAAGCTTTCTTT. The variable domain in full, with the rest retrieved from reference TRBV5-1 and TRBJ1-1, is KAGVTQTPRYLIKTRGQQVTLSCSPISGHRSVSWYQQTPGQGLQFLFEYFSETQRNKGNFPGRFSGRQFSNSRSEMNVSTLELGDSALYLCASSPLTGQNTEAFFGQGTRLTVV.

This chain joins TRBV10-2 and TRBJ2-1; D is undetermined. This CDR3 spans 14 amino acids. CDR1 is WSHSY, CDR2 SAAADI, per germline. The V end was cut by 2 bases, the J end by 7 bases, with 12 bases between. CDR3 DNA: TGCGCCAGCAGTGAGCTTTCACCGAGGAATGAGCAGTTCTTC. Its translation is CASSELSPRNEQFF.

The CDR3 nucleotides read TGTGCCAGTAGTCACCTAGCGTTATCCTACAATGAGCAGTTCTTC. It encodes CASSHLALSYNEQFF. This chain joins TRBV19 and TRBJ2-1; D is perhaps TRBD2 (6 bases). The CDR3 contains 15 residues. Trimming shortened V by 5 bases and J by 1 base, and 12 bases separated the two germline ends. Per the germline V gene, CDR1 is LNHDA and CDR2 is SQIVND (reference sequence).

The chain links TRBV28 to TRBJ2-5, with TRBD1 identical over 8 bases. V shed 3 bases, J shed 4 bases, and the junction held 7 bases outside the gene matches. CDR3 size: 15 residues. Germline loops: CDR1 MDHEN, CDR2 SYDVKM. In DNA form, the CDR3 reads TGTGCCAGCAGTTTCCCGACAGGGGCTTTAGAGACCCAGTACTTC. This sequence encodes CASSFPTGALETQYF.

This chain links TRBV28 with TRBJ1-5; D might be TRBD1 (5 bases). V lost 5 bases, J lost 2 bases, and 22 bases lay in between. From germline, CDR1 is MDHEN and CDR2 SYDVKM. This CDR3 spans 18 amino acids. CDR3 bases: TGTGCCAGCAGTGGGGTGGGGGATGGGGCCTCGGGCAATCAGCCCCAGCATTTT. It specifies CASSGVGDGASGNQPQHF.

J is TRBJ2-2 and V is TRBV5-1, with 7 bases aligning to TRBD2. The germline V gene has CDR1 SGHRS and CDR2 YFSETQ. The CDR3 spans 15 residues. The ends lost 0 bases at V and 5 bases at J; junction bases unmatched: 4. Here the CDR3 reads CASSLGLAFTGELFF. CDR3 coding DNA: TGCGCCAGCAGCTTGGGACTAGCCTTTACCGGGGAGCTGTTTTTT.

This clone showed up just a few times. The gene calls are TRBV6-5 and TRBJ1-2, with D hard to call. The germline CDR1 and CDR2 sequences are MNHEY and SVGAGI. The CDR3 consists of 12 residues. The germline V and J ends were trimmed by 6 bases and 0 bases, with 5 bases remaining between them. CDR3 residues: CASRSANYGYTF. Written as DNA, the CDR3 is TGTGCCAGCAGGTCAGCTAACTATGGCTACACCTTC.

The chain joins TRBV10-3 to TRBJ2-1; D unclear. The CDR3 extends over 15 amino acids. Trimming took off 10 bases at V and 3 bases at J, with 19 bases between the two ends. The V gene's germline CDR1 is ENHRY and CDR2 SYGVKD. The CDR3 loop reads CATSMLGQNYNEQFF. CDR3 DNA: TGTGCCACCTCCATGCTCGGGCAAAACTACAATGAGCAGTTCTTC.

The chain couples TRBV19 to TRBJ1-5, with TRBD1 as a possible D gene (6 bases). The CDR3 is 16 residues long. In germline, CDR1 is LNHDA, CDR2 SQIVND (reference sequence). Trimming took off 1 base at V and 0 bases at J, with 10 bases between the two ends. The CDR3 loop reads CASSIGTGYSNQPQHF. The CDR3 region has the DNA TGTGCCAGTAGTATAGGAACAGGGTATAGCAATCAGCCCCAGCATTTT.

The V gene is TRBV6-6, the J gene TRBJ2-7, with TRBD2 identical over 7 bases. The junction had 3 bases not matched to a gene; V was cut back by 4 bases and J by 3 bases. The CDR3 has 13 residues. From germline, CDR1 is MNHNY and CDR2 SVGAGI (reference sequence). The CDR3 nucleotides are TGTGCCAGCAGTTTCCCGGGAGGCTACGAGCAGTACTTC. Amino acid sequence: CASSFPGGYEQYF.

The chain couples TRBV4-1 to TRBJ1-3; 8 bases are a match to TRBD1. There are 16 residues in the CDR3. Germline trimming cut 4 bases from V and 0 bases from J; bases unmatched to any gene: 5. Germline CDR1 and CDR2: MGHRA and YSYEKL. The CDR3 DNA follows: TGCGCCAGCAGCCGAGGGACAGGTGCCTCTGGAAACACCATATATTTT. Its protein is CASSRGTGASGNTIYF.

The V gene is TRBV6-6, the J gene TRBJ1-2; TRBD1 agrees at 7 bases. The V gene end was trimmed by 6 bases and the J gene end by 8 bases; junction bases not matched to a gene: 18. Germline assignment: CDR1 MNHNY and CDR2 SVGAGI (reference sequence). This CDR3 is built from 16 residues. The CDR3 reads CASRGLKSSTGKGYTF. In DNA form, the CDR3 reads TGTGCCAGCAGGGGACTCAAGTCGTCGACAGGGAAAGGCTACACCTTC.

The J gene is TRBJ1-1, the V gene TRBV10-3, with D possibly TRBD1 on 5 matching bases. The CDR3 has 14 residues. Trimming stripped 0 bases from V and 4 bases from J, with 9 bases between. The germline V gene has CDR1 ENHRY and CDR2 SYGVKD. The CDR3: CAISESGGVTEAFF. In DNA form, the CDR3 reads TGTGCCATCAGTGAGTCGGGGGGAGTCACTGAAGCTTTCTTT.

The chain is built from TRBV11-2 and TRBJ2-7; TRBD1 matches 7 bases. Germline values: CDR1 SGHAT, CDR2 FQNNGV. With 5 bases clipped from V and 3 bases from J, the junction kept 7 bases outside the gene matches. CDR3 length equals 14 residues. CDR3 loop: CASSPRQGVYEQYF. The DNA of the CDR3 is TGTGCCAGCAGCCCTCGACAGGGAGTCTACGAGCAGTACTTC.

The rearrangement uses TRBV6-6 and TRBJ1-5; D remains unclear. Trimming took 7 bases from V and 7 from J, leaving 8 bases between them. The germline gives CDR1 MNHNY, CDR2 SVGAGI (reference sequence). The CDR3 consists of 11 residues. Here the CDR3 DNA reads TGTGCCAGCACGGATTCCCAGCCCCAGCATTTT. Translation gives CASTDSQPQHF.

V usage is TRBV13 and J usage is TRBJ2-1; 7 bases agree with TRBD1. Germline assignment: CDR1 PRHDT and CDR2 FYEKMQ (reference sequence). The V gene end was trimmed by 4 bases and the J gene end by 6 bases; junction bases not matched to a gene: 21. The CDR3 has 19 residues. The CDR3 DNA follows: TGTGCCAGCAGCTCCAATCCTAAAATGGACAGGTACCACCCCAATGAGCAGTTCTTC. It yields the protein CASSSNPKMDRYHPNEQFF.

This sequence joins TRBV7-9 and TRBJ2-3, with 7 bases identical to TRBD1. Looked up from germline, CDR1 is SEHNR and CDR2 is FQNEAQ (reference sequence). Trimming removed 5 bases from V and 2 bases from J; junction bases left unmatched: 7. The CDR3 covers 15 residues. The CDR3 DNA is TGTGCCAGCAGCCAAACAGGGGCGGACACAGATACGCAGTATTTT. Its translation: CASSQTGADTDTQYF.

The V call is TRBV6-5, the J call TRBJ2-7, with TRBD1 matching over 9 bases. The junction had 5 bases not matched to a gene; V was cut back by 6 bases and J by 2 bases. This CDR3 is built from 14 residues. From germline, CDR1 is MNHEY and CDR2 SVGAGI. In nucleotides, the CDR3 is TGTGCCAGCAGCCGACAGGGGGATGCCTACGAGCAGTACTTC. Its protein product is CASSRQGDAYEQYF.

The J gene is TRBJ1-1, the V gene TRBV4-2; D call uncertain. V was pared by 2 bases and J by 4 bases, with 14 bases between. The CDR3 is 15 amino acids. The V gene's germline CDR1 is LGHNA and CDR2 YNFKEQ. The CDR3 loop reads CASSQTASRATEAFF. CDR3 bases: TGTGCCAGCAGCCAAACCGCCTCTCGGGCCACTGAAGCTTTCTTT.

This chain connects TRBV3-1 (or the pseudogene TRBV3-2) to TRBJ2-3; D ambiguous. Germline V gives CDR1 LGHDT, CDR2 YNNKEL (reference sequence). V was clipped by 4 bases and J by 6 bases, with 14 bases between them. This CDR3 is 14 amino acids long. The CDR3 DNA reads as TGTGCCAGCAGCCCCGAGTTAAGGGCCGATACGCAGTATTTT. Translating gives CASSPELRADTQYF.

The rearrangement uses TRBV5-1 and TRBJ2-5; 8 bases agree with TRBD2. CDR3 size: 14 residues. Germline CDR1 and CDR2: SGHRS and YFSETQ. V shed 1 base and J 5 bases; nucleotides not matched to a gene: 4. The CDR3 coding sequence is TGCGCCAGCAGCTTGTCGGGGGGGATGGAGACCCAGTACTTC. Its protein product is CASSLSGGMETQYF. The full variable domain, completed using reference TRBV5-1 and TRBJ2-5, is KAGVTQTPRYLIKTRGQQVTLSCSPISGHRSVSWYQQTPGQGLQFLFEYFSETQRNKGNFPGRFSGRQFSNSRSEMNVSTLELGDSALYLCASSLSGGMETQYFGPGTRLLVL.

This rearrangement joins TRBV7-6 to TRBJ1-3, with D perhaps matching TRBD1 (6 bases). The CDR3 length is 18 residues. The V gene lost 2 bases and the J gene lost 3 bases, with 20 bases spanning the gap. Germline V CDR1 and CDR2: SGHVS, FNYEAQ. CDR3 bases: TGTGCCAGCAGCTTAACGACAGGACCCGGGGTCGGTGGAAACACCATATATTTT. It codes for CASSLTTGPGVGGNTIYF.

The gene calls are TRBV5-1 and TRBJ2-7, with D possibly being TRBD1 (5 bases). Germline CDR1 and CDR2: SGHRS and YFSETQ. The CDR3 is 15 amino acids. The germline V and J ends were trimmed by 7 bases and 2 bases, with 19 bases remaining between them. The DNA of the CDR3 is TGCGCCAGCGCCCCCGAGCAGGGTTGGCCCTACGAGCAGTACTTC. Translating gives CASAPEQGWPYEQYF.

V and J are TRBV5-1 and TRBJ2-5, with TRBD2 as a possible D gene (6 bases). The CDR3 totals 14 residues. Trimming removed 4 bases from V and 1 base from J, with 11 bases in between. Germline CDR1 SGHRS, CDR2 YFSETQ. The CDR3 nucleotides are TGCGCCAGCAGCCCCGGGACTCGCCAAGAGACCCAGTACTTC. Protein: CASSPGTRQETQYF.

The rearrangement uses TRBV28 and TRBJ2-5; D gene uncertain. The CDR3 sequence is 14 residues long. V was trimmed by 4 bases and J by 8 bases, leaving 17 bases between them. Germline V gene lookup returns CDR1 MDHEN and CDR2 SYDVKM. The CDR3 region is CASSSRKPVETQYF. In nucleotides, the CDR3 is TGTGCCAGCAGTTCAAGGAAACCCGTAGAAACCCAGTACTTC.

The V and J genes are TRBV6-5 and TRBJ2-1; D assignment may be TRBD1 or TRBD2 (5 bases each). The CDR3 has 14 amino acids. The germline V and J ends were trimmed by 6 bases and 9 bases, with 18 bases remaining between them. Germline CDR1 MNHEY, CDR2 SVGAGI. The CDR3 region has the DNA TGTGCCAGCAGACCCGCCGGGGCCTGGAGTGAGCAGTTCTTC. It specifies CASRPAGAWSEQFF.

The chain combines TRBV7-2 with TRBJ2-1; D ambiguous. V was cut by 1 base and J by 5 bases, with 9 bases left in between. Germline CDR1 SGHTA, CDR2 FQGNSA. The CDR3 length is 14 residues. CDR3 sequence reads: CASSLVGADNEQFF. CDR3 nucleotides: TGTGCCAGCAGCTTAGTTGGCGCAGACAATGAGCAGTTCTTC.

The rearrangement links TRBV14 to TRBJ2-5, with D tentatively TRBD1 (5 bases). The CDR3 contains 16 residues. Germline V gene sequence: CDR1 SGHDN, CDR2 FVKESK. The V and J ends lost 1 base and 1 base respectively, with 13 bases between them. The CDR3 sequence: CASSQGLGLVQETQYF. For the CDR3, the DNA is TGTGCCAGCAGCCAAGGTTTGGGGCTGGTCCAAGAGACCCAGTACTTC.